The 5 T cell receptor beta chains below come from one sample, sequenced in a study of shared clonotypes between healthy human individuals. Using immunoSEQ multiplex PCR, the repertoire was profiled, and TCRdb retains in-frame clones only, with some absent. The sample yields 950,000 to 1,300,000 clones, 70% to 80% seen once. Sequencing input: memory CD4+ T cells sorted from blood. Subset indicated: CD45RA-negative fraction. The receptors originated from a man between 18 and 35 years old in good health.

Here the CDR3 reads CASSPDRYTDTQYF. CDR3 in DNA: TGTGCCAGCAGCCCCGACAGATACACAGATACGCAGTATTTT. The chain joins TRBV7-3 to TRBJ2-3, with D possibly matching TRBD1 (5 bases). The CDR3 is made up of 14 amino acids. CDR1 and CDR2 (germline): SGHTA, FQGTGA. Trimming took 5 bases from V and 2 from J, leaving 11 bases between them.

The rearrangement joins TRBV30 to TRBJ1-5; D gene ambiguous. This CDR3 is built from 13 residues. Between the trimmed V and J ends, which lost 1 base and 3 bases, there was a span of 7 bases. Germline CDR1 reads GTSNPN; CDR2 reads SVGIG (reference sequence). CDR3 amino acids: CAWSAAPNQPQHF. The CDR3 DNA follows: TGTGCCTGGAGTGCGGCCCCCAATCAGCCCCAGCATTTT.

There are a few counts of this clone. The CDR3 coding sequence is TGTGCCAGCAGCTTGGTCAATACCTACGAGCAGTACTTC. It specifies CASSLVNTYEQYF. J is TRBJ2-7 and V is TRBV11-3; D unresolved. Trimming took off 3 bases at V and 2 bases at J, with 8 bases between the two ends. The CDR3 is 13 residues long. Germline assignment: CDR1 SGHNT and CDR2 YENEEA.

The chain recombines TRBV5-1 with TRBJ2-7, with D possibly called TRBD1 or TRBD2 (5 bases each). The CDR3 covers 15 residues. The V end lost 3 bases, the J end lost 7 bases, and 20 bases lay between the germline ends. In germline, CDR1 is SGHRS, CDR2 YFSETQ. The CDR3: CASSWSGAEVGEQYF. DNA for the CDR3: TGCGCCAGCAGCTGGTCCGGGGCCGAGGTTGGGGAGCAGTACTTC.

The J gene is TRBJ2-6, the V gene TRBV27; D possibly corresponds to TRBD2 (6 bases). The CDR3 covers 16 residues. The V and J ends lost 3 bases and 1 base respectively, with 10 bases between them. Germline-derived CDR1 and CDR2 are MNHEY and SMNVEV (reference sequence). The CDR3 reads CASSFWRGSGANVLTF. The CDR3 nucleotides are TGTGCCAGCAGTTTTTGGAGGGGATCTGGGGCCAACGTCCTGACTTTC.